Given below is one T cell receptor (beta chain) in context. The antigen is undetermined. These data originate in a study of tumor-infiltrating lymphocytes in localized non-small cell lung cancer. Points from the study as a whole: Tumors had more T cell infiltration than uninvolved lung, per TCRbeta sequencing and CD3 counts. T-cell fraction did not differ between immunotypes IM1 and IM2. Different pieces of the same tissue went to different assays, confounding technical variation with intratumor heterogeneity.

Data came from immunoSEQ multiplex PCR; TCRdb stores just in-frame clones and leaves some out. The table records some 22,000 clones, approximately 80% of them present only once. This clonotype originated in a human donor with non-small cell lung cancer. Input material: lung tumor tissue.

The CDR3 sequence: CASSLLPRVGGYTF. CDR3 bases: TGTGCCAGCAGCTTATTGCCCAGGGTGGGTGGCTACACCTTC. V gene TRBV7-2 combines with J gene TRBJ1-2, with D tentatively TRBD1 (5 bases). Trimming stripped 2 bases from V and 7 bases from J, with 14 bases between. From germline, CDR1 is SGHTA and CDR2 FQGNSA. The CDR3 loop spans 14 amino acids. Based on the CDR3 plus reference TRBV7-2 and TRBJ1-2, the full variable domain is GAGVSQSPSNKVTEKGKDVELRCDPISGHTALYWYRQSLGQGLEFLIYFQGNSAPDKSGLPSDRFSAERTGGSVSTLTIQRTQQEDSAVYLCASSLLPRVGGYTFGSGTRLTVV.